Sequencing of this TCR beta chain was carried out in a study of T cell responses to AZD1222 COVID-19 vaccine. General study findings and limits: Vaccine-related CD4 TCRs covered spike, predominating at 160-218 and 743-854. Two AZD1222 doses significantly raised spike-specific TCR breadth and depth over controls.

Trimming removed 0 bases from V and 1 base from J, with 19 bases in between. This CDR3 spans 18 amino acids. CDR1 is SGDLS and CDR2 is YYNGEE in the germline V gene. For this clone: The antigen is unknown.

Generated by immunoSEQ multiplex PCR, the TCRdb table keeps only in-frame clones and is missing some. The sample contains tens of thousands of clones, about 80% of which appear only once. Second-dose recipients at about 4 or about 12 weeks were treated as one pooled group. The TCR comes from an adult who received the AZD1222 COVID-19 vaccine. Sequencing used peripheral blood, obtained 28 days after the second AZD1222 dose. J is TRBJ1-2 and V is TRBV9; TRBD1 might be the D (5 bases). CDR3 bases: TGTGCCAGCAGCGTAGTAGGCCCGGGGGTCGGGGTTAACTATGGCTACACCTTC. It codes for CASSVVGPGVGVNYGYTF.